The entry below describes one TCR beta chain. This sample is part of a study of CD8 T cells in Susac syndrome. Reverse transcription of roughly 0.45 to 1 ug RNA used random hexamers. From the immunoSEQ multiplex PCR reads, TCRdb called clonotypes with MiXCR, one entry per CDR3 protein. The table lists 140,000 to 150,000 distinct CDR3 sequences, 90% to 95% of them singletons. Trimming cost V 3 bases and J 6 bases; bases outside gene matches: 7. The CDR3 totals 16 residues. Germline V gene data show CDR1 as SGHVS and CDR2 as FNYEAQ. TEMRA cells were FACS-enriched, while CD8+ and CD4+ T cells were negatively isolated.

The sequence was obtained from a human donor with multiple sclerosis. The chain has TRBV7-6 and TRBJ2-1; 11 nucleotides line up with TRBD2. Sequencing input: CD4+ T cells from PBMCs. In nucleotides, the CDR3 is TGTGCCAGCAGCTTGGATAGCGGGAGGGCCGCCAATGAGCAGTTCTTC. Protein product: CASSLDSGRAANEQFF.